The 30 T cell receptor beta chains in this list originate from one sample, sequenced in a study of graft-versus-host responses after intestinal transplantation. Processing released intraepithelial and lamina propria lymphocytes from the graft tissue. Sequencing used immunoSEQ multiplex PCR; TCRdb keeps in-frame clones, though not all of them. The sample lists about 5,700 clones; roughly 65% were seen once. Sequenced material: ileum tissue, taken around 300 days after intestinal transplant. The receptor source for this set is a human patient who received an intestinal transplant, so some T cells may come from the graft donor.

This CDR3 reads CASSLGYRTKNYEQYF. The DNA of the CDR3 is TGTGCCAGCAGCTTAGGTTACAGGACAAAGAATTACGAGCAGTACTTC. The chain is built from TRBV7-2 and TRBJ2-7; D might be TRBD1 (5 bases). V lost 1 base to trimming and J lost 4 bases, with 17 bases between them. Germline CDR1 reads SGHTA; CDR2 reads FQGNSA. This CDR3 has 16 amino acids. The full variable domain, completed using reference TRBV7-2 and TRBJ2-7, is GAGVSQSPSNKVTEKGKDVELRCDPISGHTALYWYRQSLGQGLEFLIYFQGNSAPDKSGLPSDRFSAERTGGSVSTLTIQRTQQEDSAVYLCASSLGYRTKNYEQYFGPGTRLTVT.

The chain joins TRBV28 to TRBJ2-7, with D unclear. CDR1 MDHEN and CDR2 SYDVKM come from the germline V gene. Trimming took 6 bases from V and 4 from J, leaving 7 bases between them. This CDR3 comprises 11 residues. CDR3 region: CASRTIYEQYF. The CDR3 DNA follows: TGTGCCAGCAGGACGATTTACGAGCAGTACTTC. Complete variable domain (other parts from reference TRBV28 and TRBJ2-7): DVKVTQSSRYLVKRTGEKVFLECVQDMDHENMFWYRQDPGLGLRLIYFSYDVKMKEKGDIPEGYSVSREKKERFSLILESASTNQTSMYLCASRTIYEQYFGPGTRLTVT.

The genes are TRBV11-1 and TRBJ2-1; weak D call: TRBD1 (6 bases). The CDR3 has 16 residues. Germline CDR1 is SGHAT and CDR2 is FQDESV (reference sequence). Trimming took off 0 bases at V and 5 bases at J, with 14 bases between the two ends. The CDR3 here is CASSLALTGANNEQFF. The DNA for the CDR3 is TGTGCCAGCAGCTTAGCCCTGACAGGAGCCAACAATGAGCAGTTCTTC.

The chain couples TRBV5-4 to TRBJ2-1; 7 bases are shared with TRBD1. The CDR3 has 15 amino acids. Unmatched junction bases numbered 10, after V lost 0 bases and J lost 10 bases. Per germline, CDR1 SGHNT and CDR2 YYREEE (reference sequence). CDR3 region: CASSLANLGGTEQFF. The CDR3 nucleotides read TGTGCCAGCAGCTTGGCCAATTTAGGGGGCACGGAGCAGTTCTTC.

This clone appeared a few times. The rearrangement links TRBV9 to TRBJ1-2; the D gene is possibly TRBD1 (6 bases). The germline V gene has CDR1 SGDLS and CDR2 YYNGEE. This CDR3 has 14 amino acids. Trimming pared 6 bases from V and 4 bases from J, leaving 16 bases between. As DNA, the CDR3 is TGTGCCAGCACCACAGGGCAGAGGGGCTATGGCTACACCTTC. This codes for CASTTGQRGYGYTF.

This clone occurred a few times. The V and J genes are TRBV5-4 and TRBJ1-1; no reliable D call. CDR1 and CDR2 (germline): SGHNT, YYREEE (reference sequence). The CDR3 has 14 amino acids. V dropped 2 bases and J dropped 6 bases, with 14 bases sitting between them. The CDR3 sequence: CASSLDGRRAEAFF. The CDR3 region has the DNA TGTGCCAGCAGCTTAGACGGGCGGAGGGCTGAAGCTTTCTTT.

This clone came up once. Germline and junction disagree at one end, which may indicate a read error. The chain recombines TRBV7-7 with TRBJ2-5; 12 nucleotides match TRBD2. The CDR3 runs to 14 residues. Per the germline V gene, CDR1 is SSHAT and CDR2 is FNYEAQ (reference sequence). DNA of the CDR3: TGTGCTAGCAGCTTGACTAGCGGGAGAGAGACCCAGTACTTC. Its translation: CASSLTSGRETQYF.

This clone showed up just once. CDR3 DNA sequence: TGTGCCAGCAGCTTAGCGGGGAGCGTCGATACGCAGTATTTT. Encoded protein: CASSLAGSVDTQYF. The V and J genes are TRBV7-9 and TRBJ2-3, with D perhaps TRBD2 (5 bases). This CDR3 comprises 14 residues. Germline V CDR1 and CDR2: SEHNR, FQNEAQ (reference sequence). Trimming took off 0 bases at V and 6 bases at J, with 10 bases between the two ends.

V is TRBV18 and J is TRBJ2-2, with D tentatively TRBD1 (5 bases). The V and J ends lost 2 bases and 7 bases respectively, with 11 bases between them. The CDR3 is 14 residues long. Germline CDR1 and CDR2: KGHSH and LQKENI. The CDR3 spells CASSPTEGVGELFF. The CDR3 DNA reads TGTGCCAGCTCACCAACAGAAGGGGTCGGGGAGCTGTTTTTT.

A few counts support this clone. The rearrangement joins TRBV27 to TRBJ1-5, with a tentative D call TRBD1 (5 bases). This CDR3 contains 14 residues. CDR1 and CDR2 from the germline V gene are MNHEY and SMNVEV (reference sequence). With 3 bases removed from V and 2 bases from J, the gap between germline ends came to 8 bases. CDR3 protein: CASSLTVGNQPQHF. The CDR3 DNA is TGTGCCAGCAGTTTGACAGTGGGCAATCAGCCCCAGCATTTT.

This clone is classed as medium-sized. The chain has TRBV19 and TRBJ1-1, with 11 bases that match TRBD1. Germline CDR1 reads LNHDA; CDR2 reads SQIVND (reference sequence). V gave up 1 base and J gave up 11 bases; unmatched junction bases: 0. The CDR3 totals 12 residues. CDR3 amino acids: CASSIGTGGAFF. DNA for the CDR3: TGTGCCAGTAGTATAGGGACAGGGGGCGCTTTCTTT.

The chain has TRBV4-2 and TRBJ2-3; 7 nucleotides agree with TRBD2. Looked up from germline, CDR1 is LGHNA and CDR2 is YNFKEQ. This CDR3 spans 15 amino acids. V lost 8 bases and J lost 1; bases outside the gene matches: 9. The CDR3 DNA follows: TGTGCCAGCGTGCGGGAGCTAGTCGGCACAGATACGCAGTATTTT. It is translated as CASVRELVGTDTQYF.

CDR3 amino acids: CASSLGWRGAGNEQFF. The CDR3 bases are TGTGCCAGCAGCTTAGGCTGGCGGGGAGCAGGAAATGAGCAGTTCTTC. The chain couples TRBV13 to TRBJ2-1; a weak D match, TRBD2 (6 bases). The CDR3 consists of 16 residues. Germline V gene data show CDR1 as PRHDT and CDR2 as FYEKMQ (reference sequence). The V and J ends lost 0 bases and 7 bases respectively, with 16 bases between them.

The chain uses TRBV18 and TRBJ2-5, with TRBD1 matching over 7 bases. Germline CDR1 is KGHSH and CDR2 is LQKENI. The CDR3 is made up of 15 amino acids. The ends lost 2 bases at V and 0 bases at J; junction bases unmatched: 3. The CDR3 bases are TGTGCCAGCTCACCAGGACAGGCCTACCAAGAGACCCAGTACTTC. It translates to CASSPGQAYQETQYF.

The rearrangement joins TRBV9 to TRBJ1-1, with D maybe TRBD1 (6 bases). There are 13 residues in the CDR3. Germline V CDR1 and CDR2: SGDLS, YYNGEE. V lost 0 bases and J lost 8, with 11 bases in between. CDR3 sequence: CASSVDEQGEAFF. CDR3 bases: TGTGCCAGCAGCGTAGATGAACAGGGAGAAGCTTTCTTT. The full variable domain, in which reference TRBV9 and TRBJ1-1 provide the parts outside the CDR3, is DSGVTQTPKHLITATGQRVTLRCSPRSGDLSVYWYQQSLDQGLQFLIQYYNGEERAKGNILERFSAQQFPDLHSELNLSSLELGDSALYFCASSVDEQGEAFFGQGTRLTVV.

V and J are TRBV19 and TRBJ1-1; TRBD1 matches 8 bases. The CDR3 length is 15 residues. In germline, CDR1 is LNHDA, CDR2 SQIVND (reference sequence). Losses at the gene ends were 6 bases for V and 5 bases for J; bases not matched to a gene: 11. In DNA form, the CDR3 reads TGTGCCAGTAGCAAGGACAGGGCTGGAGCTACTGAAGCTTTCTTT. Its protein is CASSKDRAGATEAFF.

V is TRBV7-3 and J is TRBJ2-3, with D possibly TRBD1 on 7 matching bases. The V end was cut by 2 bases, the J end by 5 bases, with 11 bases between. CDR1 and CDR2 (germline): SGHTA, FQGTGA. The CDR3 is made up of 14 amino acids. For the CDR3, the DNA is TGTGCCAGCAGCTTAGGAGGGGGCCTAGATACGCAGTATTTT. Translated: CASSLGGGLDTQYF.

The chain is built from TRBV6-6 and TRBJ1-1; D ambiguous. CDR3 size: 12 residues. Per the germline V gene, CDR1 is MNHNY and CDR2 is SVGAGI (reference sequence). Trimming left V 3 bases short and J 3 bases short, with 5 bases between. CDR3 sequence: CASSYRDTEAFF. Here the CDR3 DNA reads TGTGCCAGCAGTTATAGGGACACTGAAGCTTTCTTT.

The rearrangement joins TRBV7-9 to TRBJ2-2; the match to TRBD2 covers 14 bases. Germline CDR1 is SEHNR and CDR2 is FQNEAQ (reference sequence). V lost 8 bases to trimming and J lost 5 bases; unmatched junction nucleotides: 13. The CDR3 consists of 18 residues. CDR3 DNA: TGTGCCAGCCCGCGGCCCAGGGGACTAGCGGGAGAGACCGGGGAGCTGTTTTTT. Translation: CASPRPRGLAGETGELFF. Full variable domain (missing parts from reference TRBV7-9 and TRBJ2-2): DTGVSQNPRHKITKRGQNVTFRCDPISEHNRLYWYRQTLGQGPEFLTYFQNEAQLEKSRLLSDRFSAERPKGSFSTLEIQRTEQGDSAMYLCASPRPRGLAGETGELFFGEGSRLTVL.

The chain joins TRBV18 to TRBJ2-7, with 8 bases identical to TRBD1. This CDR3 has 13 amino acids. Germline lookup yields CDR1 KGHSH and CDR2 LQKENI. V was clipped by 4 bases and J by 5 bases; unmatched bases: 4. Here the CDR3 DNA reads TGTGCCAGCTCACGGACAGGGTTTGACGAGCAGTACTTC. This translates into CASSRTGFDEQYF.

V is TRBV5-1 and J is TRBJ2-5, with D unresolved. Germline V lookup: CDR1 SGHRS, CDR2 YFSETQ. The CDR3 contains 11 residues. V was trimmed by 5 bases and J by 4 bases, leaving 6 bases between them. CDR3 sequence: CASRQTETQYF. The CDR3 coding sequence is TGCGCCAGCAGACAAACAGAGACCCAGTACTTC.

This clone was seen just once. The chain joins TRBV2 to TRBJ2-3; D is possibly TRBD2 (6 bases). The V gene's germline CDR1 is SNHLY and CDR2 FYNNEI. The length of the CDR3 is 13 residues. Between the trimmed V and J ends, which lost 9 bases and 2 bases, there was a span of 12 bases. The CDR3 protein is CASSGEVTDTQYF. DNA of the CDR3: TGTGCCAGTTCGGGAGAGGTCACAGATACGCAGTATTTT.

The chain joins TRBV23-1 to TRBJ2-5; D may be TRBD1 or TRBD2 (5 bases each). TRBV23-1 is known as an ORF, though its function is uncertain. The CDR3 spans 20 residues. Between the trimmed V and J ends, which lost 4 bases and 5 bases, there was a span of 32 bases. The CDR3 sequence: CASSLPLERQGVTRRETQYF. The CDR3, as DNA: TGCGCCAGCAGTCTTCCCTTGGAGCGGCAGGGTGTTACGAGAAGGGAGACCCAGTACTTC.

This clone was counted a few times. The chain is built from TRBV6-5 and TRBJ1-5; D unclear. Per the germline V gene, CDR1 is MNHEY and CDR2 is SVGAGI. V was cut by 2 bases and J by 9 bases, with 11 bases left in between. The CDR3 is 13 amino acids. The CDR3, as DNA: TGTGCCAGCAGTTACAGGGCGGGAGCGCCCCAGCATTTT. Translating gives CASSYRAGAPQHF.

The chain couples TRBV19 to TRBJ1-1; D gene unclear. With 2 bases removed from V and 1 base from J, the gap between germline ends came to 2 bases. In germline, CDR1 is LNHDA, CDR2 SQIVND (reference sequence). The CDR3 runs to 12 residues. CDR3 nucleotide sequence: TGTGCCAGTAGTATACAGAACACTGAAGCTTTCTTT. It specifies CASSIQNTEAFF.

The V and J genes are TRBV5-1 and TRBJ2-3, with 11 nucleotides matching TRBD2. This CDR3 has 16 amino acids. V shed 4 bases, J shed 6 bases, and the junction held 10 bases outside the gene matches. Germline V CDR1 and CDR2: SGHRS, YFSETQ. The CDR3: CASSPGASGGTDTQYF. The CDR3 region has the DNA TGCGCCAGCAGCCCTGGGGCTAGCGGGGGGACGGATACGCAGTATTTT.

J is TRBJ1-5 and V is TRBV7-9; D is unclear. Germline V CDR1 and CDR2: SEHNR, FQNEAQ (reference sequence). This CDR3 spans 14 amino acids. Trimming took 1 base from V and 4 from J, leaving 8 bases between them. CDR3 sequence reads: CASSLEAGNQPQHF. CDR3 DNA sequence: TGTGCCAGCAGCTTAGAGGCGGGGAATCAGCCCCAGCATTTT. Complete variable domain (other parts from reference TRBV7-9 and TRBJ1-5): DTGVSQNPRHKITKRGQNVTFRCDPISEHNRLYWYRQTLGQGPEFLTYFQNEAQLEKSRLLSDRFSAERPKGSFSTLEIQRTEQGDSAMYLCASSLEAGNQPQHFGDGTRLSIL.

This clone was found a few times. The chain combines TRBV9 with TRBJ1-3; D uncertain. The V gene's germline CDR1 is SGDLS and CDR2 YYNGEE. The CDR3 length is 15 residues. V lost 0 bases to trimming and J lost 4 bases, with 11 bases between them. CDR3 bases: TGTGCCAGCAGCGTAGGAGGCAGCGGAGGAAACACCATATATTTT. This gives the protein CASSVGGSGGNTIYF.

The chain links TRBV19 to TRBJ1-2; TRBD1 matches at 7 bases. After removal of 7 bases from V and 4 bases from J, the junction contained 15 bases not matched to a gene. Germline V gene data show CDR1 as LNHDA and CDR2 as SQIVND (reference sequence). CDR3 length: 16 amino acids. The CDR3: CASKETLDRDGYGYTF. The CDR3 DNA reads as TGTGCCAGTAAGGAGACTCTTGACAGGGACGGCTATGGCTACACCTTC. The full variable domain, its missing parts supplied by reference TRBV19 and TRBJ1-2, is DGGITQSPKYLFRKEGQNVTLSCEQNLNHDAMYWYRQDPGQGLRLIYYSQIVNDFQKGDIAEGYSVSREKKESFPLTVTSAQKNPTAFYLCASKETLDRDGYGYTFGSGTRLTVV.

This clone was detected only once. Germline is not matched at one junction end, which may reflect a read error. This chain links TRBV10-2 with TRBJ1-2; unclear D gene. This CDR3 region has 14 residues. From germline, CDR1 is WSHSY and CDR2 SAAADI. CDR3 nucleotide sequence: TGCGCCAGCAGCGAGTTCTCGGGCCTTTATGGCTACACCTTC. Translation gives CASSEFSGLYGYTF.